This is a list of T cell receptor beta chains from one sample in a study of T cells of healthy individuals. TCRdb reprocessed the 5' RACE reads via MiXCR and lists one record per CDR3 protein. Here the sample spans about 96,000 distinct CDR3 sequences, roughly 18% being singletons. The receptors were sampled from a human donor in good health. The CDR3 runs from the conserved cysteine through the conserved F or W. The D gene is left open where the match is weak. The size field is filled for only some rows; it gives once, few, many or a size class.

clone_size | d_call | j_call | v_call | cdr3_aa | cdr3_nt
many | NA | TRBJ2-7 | TRBV2 | CASSEGRTLSYEQYF | TGTGCCAGCAGTGAAGGTCGGACGCTCTCCTACGAGCAGTACTTC
few | TRBD2 | TRBJ2-2 | TRBV11-2 | CASSLVRGGRPGELFF | TGTGCCAGCAGCTTAGTGCGGGGGGGGCGCCCCGGGGAGCTGTTTTTT
NA | NA | TRBJ1-5 | TRBV20-1 | CSARDPLQGNQPQHF | TGCAGTGCTAGAGATCCACTACAGGGCAATCAGCCCCAGCATTTT
NA | TRBD1 | TRBJ2-1 | TRBV7-2 | CASSSKYTGGAYEQFF | TGTGCCAGCAGCTCGAAATATACAGGGGGCGCATATGAGCAGTTCTTC
many | TRBD2 | TRBJ2-1 | TRBV7-2 | CASSYISGRARNEQFF | TGTGCCAGCAGCTATATTAGCGGGAGGGCCCGAAATGAGCAGTTCTTC
many | TRBD1 | TRBJ2-3 | TRBV29-1 | CSVDRDLDTQYF | TGCAGCGTCGACAGGGATCTCGATACGCAGTATTTT
NA | TRBD2 | TRBJ2-1 | TRBV6-1 | CASRTTSGGAKFF | TGTGCCAGCAGGACGACTAGCGGGGGGGCCAAGTTCTTC
NA | NA | TRBJ1-1 | TRBV7-2 | CASSLGENTEAFF | TGTGCCAGCAGCTTAGGAGAAAACACTGAAGCTTTCTTT
NA | NA | TRBJ2-7 | TRBV20-1 | CSARQDLYEQYF | TGCAGTGCTAGACAGGACCTCTACGAGCAGTACTTC
many | NA | TRBJ2-3 | TRBV7-2 | CASSFLRTSTDTQYF | TGTGCCAGCAGCTTCCTCCGGACTAGCACAGATACGCAGTATTTT
NA | TRBD2 | TRBJ2-1 | TRBV20-1 | CSAIAGGPTAYNEQFF | TGCAGTGCTATAGCGGGGGGGCCGACTGCCTACAATGAGCAGTTCTTC
NA | NA | TRBJ1-1 | TRBV7-2 | CASSLTPKDNTEAFF | TGTGCCAGCAGCTTAACCCCCAAGGACAACACTGAAGCTTTCTTT
NA | TRBD2 | TRBJ2-5 | TRBV12-3/TRBV12-4 | CASSLGSGGTTTQYF | TGTGCCAGCAGTTTAGGTAGCGGGGGAACTACGACCCAGTACTTC
NA | TRBD2 | TRBJ2-3 | TRBV5-1 | CASSYIAGSADTQYF | TGCGCCAGCAGCTATATAGCGGGATCGGCAGATACGCAGTATTTT
few | NA | TRBJ2-3 | TRBV20-1 | CSARGGAADTQYF | TGCAGTGCTAGAGGGGGGGCCGCAGATACGCAGTATTTT
many | NA | TRBJ1-6 | TRBV5-1 | CASSLDSYSPLHF | TGCGCCAGCAGCTTGGACAGCTATTCACCCCTCCACTTT
NA | TRBD1 | TRBJ2-7 | TRBV4-3 | CASSQVDRGVDEQYF | TGCGCCAGCAGCCAAGTGGACAGGGGGGTAGACGAGCAGTACTTC
NA | NA | TRBJ1-6 | TRBV5-1 | CASSLVRNSPLHF | TGCGCCAGCAGCTTGGTGAGGAATTCACCCCTCCACTTT
NA | NA | TRBJ2-3 | TRBV7-9 | CASSFPGGSTDTQYF | TGTGCCAGCAGCTTCCCCGGCGGATCCACAGATACGCAGTATTTT
NA | NA | TRBJ2-3 | TRBV20-1 | CSASLSGPSTDTQYF | TGCAGTGCTAGCCTTTCGGGACCTAGCACAGATACGCAGTATTTT
many | NA | TRBJ2-5 | TRBV6-2/TRBV6-3 | CASSYGGSAETQYF | TGTGCCAGCAGTTACGGGGGGAGCGCAGAGACCCAGTACTTC
NA | NA | TRBJ1-5 | TRBV6-6 | CASSYRTQVLEQPQHF | TGTGCCAGCAGTTACAGGACCCAGGTCTTAGAACAGCCCCAGCATTTT
NA | NA | TRBJ2-5 | TRBV6-2/TRBV6-3 | CASSPTIGGETQYF | TGTGCCAGCAGTCCCACGATCGGGGGAGAGACCCAGTACTTC
NA | NA | TRBJ1-1 | TRBV29-1 | CSVERNTEAFF | TGCAGCGTTGAACGGAACACTGAAGCTTTCTTT
NA | TRBD2 | TRBJ2-3 | TRBV5-4 | CASSLVGQGGSPGDTQYF | TGTGCCAGCAGCTTGGTGGGCCAAGGCGGGAGCCCGGGGGATACGCAGTATTTT
few | TRBD1 | TRBJ1-1 | TRBV5-4 | CASSAGTEWVNTEAFF | TGTGCCAGCAGCGCCGGGACAGAATGGGTGAACACTGAAGCTTTCTTT
NA | NA | TRBJ2-7 | TRBV20-1 | CSAREGRQAYEQYF | TGCAGTGCTAGAGAAGGTCGGCAAGCCTACGAGCAGTACTTC
NA | TRBD2 | TRBJ2-3 | TRBV9 | CASSVTPASGNPQDTQYF | TGTGCCAGCAGCGTAACGCCGGCTAGCGGAAATCCACAAGATACGCAGTATTTT
NA | NA | TRBJ2-7 | TRBV30 | CAWSKGGNSYEQYF | TGTGCCTGGAGTAAGGGTGGAAACTCCTACGAGCAGTACTTC
NA | NA | TRBJ2-5 | TRBV7-9 | CASSGFGGSGTQYF | TGTGCCAGCAGCGGATTTGGGGGATCGGGGACCCAGTACTTC
many | TRBD1 | TRBJ1-4 | TRBV29-1 | CSTRQGTIGNEKLFF | TGCAGCACCCGACAGGGGACTATCGGAAATGAAAAACTGTTTTTT